This is a list of T cell receptor beta chains from one sample in a study of beta chain features in type 1 diabetes. The repertoire was sequenced with immunoSEQ multiplex PCR; TCRdb's copy has only in-frame clones and lacks some. The table records 30,000 to 40,000 clones, 55% to 70% of them present only once. Input material: Tregs from blood. These receptors came from a woman in her 30s in good health. The conserved cysteine and the conserved F or W are not part of the CDR3 here. A D gene is named only where the DNA matches it firmly. Size is stated for part of the rows, as once, few or many counts, or as a class when the clone is expanded.

clone_size d_call v_call cdr3_aa
- - TRBV28 ASSSAGPTASYEQY
- TRBD1 TRBV6-6 ASGEDPQGAWEAF
once TRBD2 TRBV9 ASSPTSGFSYEQY
few - TRBV19 ASSMVRRTSPQH
few TRBD1 TRBV6-5 ASRPTADRGHEQF
- TRBD2 TRBV7-9 ASRLTSGEQY
once TRBD2 TRBV4-1 AGSQESFGTSGLAKNIQY
- TRBD2 TRBV5-1 ASSRGLAGPQRF
- - TRBV7-2 ASSLTTGGELF
few TRBD1 TRBV7-3 ASSKTGIDEAF
- - TRBV30 AWSVRAPGANQPQH
- - TRBV5-5 ASSLALNRNNEKLF
- - TRBV18 ASSPNRVVGAEQF
- - TRBV4-2 ASSRGGEETQY
- - TRBV28 ASSRGYGELF
- - TRBV5-1 ASSLVQGLSYEQY
- - TRBV9 ASSVGIGGLNTGELF
- TRBD2 TRBV19 ASSRGTSGTYEQY
few - TRBV7-3 ASSPHAEADTQY
- TRBD2 TRBV4-3 ASSQDPSQSGSWYNEQF
- TRBD2 TRBV2 ASSELASGSIETQY
- - TRBV5-4 ASSLGGGPYRDTQY